One and the same sample provided the 17 T cell receptor beta chains below, sequenced in a study of blood T cell repertoires in COVID-19. Using immunoSEQ multiplex PCR, the repertoire was profiled, and TCRdb retains in-frame clones only, with some absent. The table includes some 15,000 clones, around nine tenths detected once. The sequenced material came from peripheral blood. These receptors originate from a human donor in a cohort sampled during active COVID-19.

V is TRBV6-5 and J is TRBJ1-4; D remains ambiguous. The V gene's germline CDR1 is MNHEY and CDR2 SVGAGI. The CDR3 contains 15 residues. Trimming pared 7 bases from V and 0 bases from J, leaving 12 bases between. The CDR3 reads CASNPTAATNEKLFF. The CDR3 nucleotides read TGTGCCAGCAACCCCACAGCCGCAACTAATGAAAAACTGTTTTTT.

The rearrangement links TRBV3-1 (or the pseudogene TRBV3-2) to TRBJ1-1; the D gene is possibly TRBD1 (5 bases). The V gene's germline CDR1 is LGHDT and CDR2 YNNKEL (reference sequence). The CDR3 runs to 15 residues. Trimming removed 3 bases at V and 1 base at J, with 12 bases between. CDR3 loop: CASSQLRGQNTEAFF. CDR3 DNA sequence: TGTGCCAGCAGCCAGCTTCGAGGACAGAACACTGAAGCTTTCTTT.

J is TRBJ2-2 and V is TRBV7-9; D gene unclear. The CDR3 contains 13 residues. Germline V gene sequence: CDR1 SEHNR, CDR2 FQNEAQ (reference sequence). V was shortened by 5 bases and J by 7 bases, with 11 bases between the two germline ends. CDR3 DNA sequence: TGTGCCAGCAGCCTACGACTTGGCGGGGAGCTGTTTTTT. Translating gives CASSLRLGGELFF.

This chain joins TRBV9 and TRBJ2-3; D unresolved. The length of the CDR3 is 16 residues. Per the germline V gene, CDR1 is SGDLS and CDR2 is YYNGEE. The V gene lost 1 base and the J gene lost 3 bases, with 15 bases spanning the gap. CDR3 nucleotide sequence: TGTGCCAGCAGCGTACACGGCGGCGGAATAACAGATACGCAGTATTTT. The encoded protein is CASSVHGGGITDTQYF.

CDR3 sequence: CAISESSGGYNEQFF. As DNA, the CDR3 is TGTGCCATCAGTGAGTCTAGCGGGGGTTACAATGAGCAGTTCTTC. V gene TRBV10-3 combines with J gene TRBJ2-1; TRBD2 agrees at 9 bases. The ends lost 0 bases at V and 4 bases at J; junction bases unmatched: 1. There are 15 residues in the CDR3. Germline-derived CDR1 and CDR2 are ENHRY and SYGVKD.

The chain has TRBV7-6 and TRBJ2-2; D perhaps matches TRBD2 (5 bases). The CDR3 sequence is 13 residues long. CDR1 and CDR2 (germline): SGHVS, FNYEAQ. V lost 5 bases and J lost 7, with 11 bases in between. CDR3: CASSLPAGGELFF. In nucleotides, the CDR3 is TGTGCCAGCAGCCTTCCGGCGGGCGGGGAGCTGTTTTTT.

The chain couples TRBV5-1 to TRBJ2-5; TRBD1 aligns across 7 bases. CDR3 size: 14 residues. Per the germline V gene, CDR1 is SGHRS and CDR2 is YFSETQ. With V trimmed by 2 bases and J by 1 base, 2 bases remained unmatched. CDR3 in amino acids: CASSLGDSQETQYF. CDR3 in DNA: TGCGCCAGCAGCTTAGGGGACAGCCAAGAGACCCAGTACTTC.

The table lists this clone with a count of one. The rearrangement uses TRBV24-1 and TRBJ2-3; 9 positions agree with TRBD2. The CDR3 is made up of 13 amino acids. Per the germline V gene, CDR1 is KGHDR and CDR2 is SFDVKD. Germline trimming cut 10 bases from V and 4 bases from J; bases unmatched to any gene: 5. Written as DNA, the CDR3 is TGTGCCACAAGGAGGACTAGCGCAGATACGCAGTATTTT. Translation gives CATRRTSADTQYF.

V gene TRBV4-1 combines with J gene TRBJ2-1, with 9 bases matching TRBD1. Germline CDR1 is MGHRA and CDR2 is YSYEKL. The CDR3 extends over 18 amino acids. With 2 bases clipped from V and 4 bases from J, the junction kept 12 bases outside the gene matches. The CDR3 DNA sequence: TGCGCCAGCAGCCAAAGAACGGGGAAGGACAGGGGTTACAATGAGCAGTTCTTC. Residues: CASSQRTGKDRGYNEQFF.

This chain links TRBV4-2 with TRBJ2-2; a possible D gene is TRBD2 (6 bases). Germline loops: CDR1 LGHNA, CDR2 YNFKEQ. The V end was cut by 2 bases, the J end by 3 bases, with 10 bases between. The CDR3 totals 15 residues. DNA of the CDR3: TGTGCCAGCAGCCAAACGGAGGGCGACACCGGGGAGCTGTTTTTT. This translates into CASSQTEGDTGELFF.

The V gene is TRBV6-5, the J gene TRBJ2-1, with 7 bases fitting TRBD1. CDR3 size: 14 residues. CDR1 is MNHEY and CDR2 is SVGAGI in the germline V gene. V lost 2 bases, J lost 5 bases, and 3 bases stayed unmatched. This CDR3 is CASSYGTGDNEQFF. CDR3 nucleotides: TGTGCCAGCAGTTACGGAACAGGGGACAATGAGCAGTTCTTC.

The chain is built from TRBV5-1 and TRBJ2-2; no firm D call. The germline V gene has CDR1 SGHRS and CDR2 YFSETQ. This CDR3 spans 14 amino acids. Trimming stripped 4 bases from V and 0 bases from J, with 7 bases between. DNA of the CDR3: TGCGCCAGCAGCCCAAACTCGAACACCGGGGAGCTGTTTTTT. It is translated as CASSPNSNTGELFF.

The chain employs TRBV5-5 and TRBJ2-3, with 13 bases identical to TRBD2. The CDR3 has 14 residues. Germline V gives CDR1 SGHKS, CDR2 YYEKEE (reference sequence). V dropped 2 bases and J dropped 10; count of bases not matched to a gene: 4. The chain's CDR3 is CASSFGTSGISQYF. CDR3 sequence (DNA): TGTGCCAGCAGCTTTGGGACTAGCGGGATTTCGCAGTATTTT.

The chain couples TRBV4-1 to TRBJ1-1; the D gene is possibly TRBD1 (6 bases). CDR3 length: 16 residues. V dropped 2 bases and J dropped 6 bases, with 19 bases sitting between them. Germline V gene data show CDR1 as MGHRA and CDR2 as YSYEKL. The CDR3 coding sequence is TGCGCCAGCAGCCAATTACCCGCCAGGGGTCCGGCTGAAGCTTTCTTT. Translating gives CASSQLPARGPAEAFF.

V gene TRBV10-3 combines with J gene TRBJ2-1; 7 bases match TRBD2. This CDR3 has 13 residues. Germline V CDR1 and CDR2: ENHRY, SYGVKD. V lost 8 bases to trimming and J lost 5 bases; unmatched junction nucleotides: 6. This chain's CDR3 is CAILGDYDNEQFF. The CDR3 DNA sequence: TGTGCCATCTTGGGGGACTACGACAATGAGCAGTTCTTC.

The chain couples TRBV29-1 to TRBJ2-7; 11 bases agree with TRBD1. The V and J ends lost 4 bases and 4 bases, in that order; junction bases with no gene match: 3. The germline gives CDR1 SQVTM, CDR2 ANQGSEA. The CDR3 sequence is 13 residues long. This chain's CDR3 is CSVVRDRGYEQYF. CDR3 nucleotides: TGCAGCGTTGTCCGGGACAGGGGGTACGAGCAGTACTTC.

This clone is large by share. The J gene is TRBJ1-2, the V gene TRBV7-2, with a weak D call TRBD1 (6 bases). Germline-derived CDR1 and CDR2 are SGHTA and FQGNSA. V was shortened by 4 bases and J by 2 bases, with 8 bases between the two germline ends. The CDR3 sequence is 13 residues long. The CDR3 nucleotides read TGTGCCAGCAGCTACAGGGAGAACTATGGCTACACCTTC. Its translation: CASSYRENYGYTF.